The rows below give T cell receptor beta chains drawn from one sample of a study of cytomegalovirus exposure and HLA in healthy donors. Produced via immunoSEQ multiplex PCR; TCRdb's table is partial and in-frame only. The table has 100,000 to 150,000 clones, 81% seen once. Material: PBMCs. The receptor set was obtained from a man between 18 and 35 years old in good health and CMV-seropositive. Both conserved end residues are part of each CDR3. D genes are given only for firm matches. Where a row states a size, it is once, few, many or the class of an expanded clone; other rows omit it.

v_gene	j_gene	abundance	d_gene	CDR3nt	CDR3aa
TRBV20-1	TRBJ1-1	-	TRBD1	TGCAGTGCTACACAGGGGACTGAAGCTTTCTTT	CSATQGTEAFF
TRBV5-1	TRBJ2-7	-	TRBD2	TGCGCCAGCAGCTCGGGACTAGCGGGACCCTGGGGGCAGTACTTC	CASSSGLAGPWGQYF
TRBV27	TRBJ2-7	-	TRBD2	TGTGCCAGCAGTTATAAAAGCGGGGTGAATTACGAGCAGTACTTC	CASSYKSGVNYEQYF
TRBV10-3	TRBJ2-6	-	-	TGTGCCATCGGAGGCGTATCTGGGGCCAACGTCCTGACTTTC	CAIGGVSGANVLTF
TRBV11-2	TRBJ2-2	-	-	TGTGCCAGCAGCTGGTCAGGGGTCGCGAACACCGGGGAGCTGTTTTTT	CASSWSGVANTGELFF
TRBV6-6	TRBJ2-1	-	-	TGTGCCAGCAGTTACTCGAACAGGGTTGGGAATGAGCAGTTCTTC	CASSYSNRVGNEQFF
TRBV18	TRBJ1-2	-	TRBD1	TGTGCCAGCTCACCGGTGGGTCAGGGGGCGGATGGCTACACCTTC	CASSPVGQGADGYTF
TRBV9	TRBJ2-3	-	-	TGTGCCAGCAGCGTAGTATCGGGGGTGAGCACAGATACGCAGTATTTT	CASSVVSGVSTDTQYF
TRBV7-2	TRBJ2-1	once	-	TGTGCCAGCAGCTTACCAGACATGACCTACAATGAGCAGTTCTTC	CASSLPDMTYNEQFF
TRBV7-2	TRBJ2-2	-	TRBD1	TGTGCCAGCAGCAAACGAACCGGGACAGGGGCGAGGGAGCTGTTTTTT	CASSKRTGTGARELFF
TRBV19	TRBJ2-5	-	TRBD1	TGTGCCAGTAGTACCCGGGACAGAGAAGAGACCCAGTACTTC	CASSTRDREETQYF
TRBV4-3	TRBJ2-1	-	-	TGCGCCAGCAGCCAAGATTCTTATGAGCAGTTCTTC	CASSQDSYEQFF
TRBV7-2	TRBJ1-3	once	-	TGTGCCAGCAGACTGGGACACGTCGGAAACACCATATATTTT	CASRLGHVGNTIYF
TRBV6-1	TRBJ1-5	-	TRBD1	TGTGCCAGCAGTGCATCTCCGGGACAGCTTTCTCAGCCCCAGCATTTT	CASSASPGQLSQPQHF
TRBV6-4	TRBJ1-1	-	-	TGTGCCAGCAGTGCGGGACAAAACACTGAAGCTTTCTTT	CASSAGQNTEAFF
TRBV6-5	TRBJ2-1	-	TRBD1	TGTGCCAGCAACAGGGACAGGCAAGCCTACAATGAGCAGTTCTTC	CASNRDRQAYNEQFF
TRBV7-8	TRBJ2-7	-	-	TGTGCCAGCTCGGGGGTAGGGTCCTACGAGCAGTACTTC	CASSGVGSYEQYF
TRBV27	TRBJ1-2	-	-	TGTGCCAGCAGTTTAACAGGGTACTATGGCTACACCTTC	CASSLTGYYGYTF
TRBV4-1	TRBJ1-5	once	-	TGCGCCAGTAGCCAAGCCCCCCGGCGGGAGCGCAATCAGCCCCAGCATTTT	CASSQAPRRERNQPQHF
TRBV9	TRBJ2-7	-	-	TGTGCCGGCGGGGAGGGGGGCTACGAGCAGTACTTC	CAGGEGGYEQYF
TRBV7-9	TRBJ2-3	-	TRBD1	TGTGCCAGCAGACCTACAGGGGGCGATACGCAGTATTTT	CASRPTGGDTQYF
TRBV6-1	TRBJ2-7	-	TRBD2	TGTGCCAGCAGTTTCCGGCGGGGGGACGAGCAGTACTTC	CASSFRRGDEQYF
TRBV5-1	TRBJ2-5	-	TRBD1	TGCGCCAGCAGCCAAAAGACAGGGTTTGGAGAGACCCAGTACTTC	CASSQKTGFGETQYF
TRBV7-6	TRBJ2-3	-	TRBD2	TGTGCCAGCAGCTTATGGACTAGCGGGAGGTCAGATACGCAGTATTTT	CASSLWTSGRSDTQYF
TRBV19	TRBJ1-1	-	-	TGTGCCAGTATCCCGCAGCTGGGGGCTCCTGAAGCTTTCTTT	CASIPQLGAPEAFF
TRBV30	TRBJ1-3	once	-	TGTGCCTGGAGTCAAGGAGGGGAGATCGATGGAAACACCATATATTTT	CAWSQGGEIDGNTIYF
TRBV4-1	TRBJ1-4	-	TRBD1	TGCGCCAGCAGCCAAGAGGCCGGGACAGGGTATGAAAAACTGTTTTTT	CASSQEAGTGYEKLFF
TRBV18	TRBJ2-1	few	TRBD1	TGTGCCAGCTCACCACCGTTCTTGGACAGGGGCCAAACTACGAACTACAATGAGCAGTTCTTC	CASSPPFLDRGQTTNYNEQFF
TRBV4-3	TRBJ1-6	-	-	TGCGCCAGCAGCCAAGCGGGGATATCTAATTCACCCCTCCACTTT	CASSQAGISNSPLHF
TRBV30	TRBJ2-7	-	TRBD1	TGTGCCTGGAGTCAGGGGGCGGTGTACGAGCAGTACTTC	CAWSQGAVYEQYF
TRBV6-6	TRBJ1-6	few	-	TGTGCCAGCAGTTACTCGGCTGATTCACCCCTCCACTTT	CASSYSADSPLHF
TRBV11-2	TRBJ1-1	-	-	TGTGCCAGCAGCTTCCGTAACACTGAAGCTTTCTTT	CASSFRNTEAFF
TRBV7-8	TRBJ1-2	-	TRBD1	TGTGCCAGCAGCATCGGACAGGGGGCGGACTATGGCTACACCTTC	CASSIGQGADYGYTF
TRBV5-3	TRBJ1-4	-	-	TGTGCCAGAAGCCTTGACAGTGCCCCTGAAAAACTGTTTTTT	CARSLDSAPEKLFF
TRBV7-7	TRBJ2-5	once	-	TGTGCTAGCAGCTTATTGGCTCTTGGAGAGACCCAGTACTTC	CASSLLALGETQYF
TRBV19	TRBJ1-1	-	TRBD1	TGTGCCAGTGAAAGAAGGGGGCGGCTTGAAGCTTTCTTT	CASERRGRLEAFF
TRBV7-2	TRBJ2-3	-	-	TGTGCCAGCAGCCCTAACGTGGCAGATACGCAGTATTTT	CASSPNVADTQYF
TRBV9	TRBJ2-1	-	TRBD1	TGTGCCAGCAGCGCAGGACAGGGGGCAATGAATGAGCAGTTCTTC	CASSAGQGAMNEQFF
TRBV7-2	TRBJ1-5	-	TRBD1	TGTGCCAGCAGCCCAGGGGACAGGGGCAATCAGCCCCAGCATTTT	CASSPGDRGNQPQHF
TRBV9	TRBJ1-6	-	TRBD1	TGTGCCAGCAGCGTGACAGGGTCGGTTAATTCACCCCTCCACTTT	CASSVTGSVNSPLHF
TRBV5-1	TRBJ2-3	-	-	TGCGCCAGCAGTCTGGATGGGCGAAGCACAGATACGCAGTATTTT	CASSLDGRSTDTQYF
TRBV4-1	TRBJ1-1	-	-	TGCGCCAGCAGCCAAGAAAGGGGCACAGGGTTTACGGCTTTCTTT	CASSQERGTGFTAFF
TRBV19	TRBJ2-5	once	-	TGTGCCAGTAGTATAGCGGGCGGGGCACTCCAAGAGACCCAGTACTTC	CASSIAGGALQETQYF
TRBV21-1	TRBJ2-1	-	-	TGTGCCAGCAGGGACAGGGGCAATGAGCAGTTCTTC	CASRDRGNEQFF
TRBV7-9	TRBJ2-7	-	TRBD1	TGTGCCAGCAGCTCAGTCACAGGGGACGAGCAGTACTTC	CASSSVTGDEQYF
TRBV15	TRBJ2-1	-	TRBD2	TGTGCCACCAGCAGAGATAAGCTAGCGGGGGGGCGTGAGCAGTTCTTC	CATSRDKLAGGREQFF
TRBV7-2	TRBJ2-5	-	-	TGTGCCAGCAGCTTAGCGCTGGCGGGAGAGACCCAGTACTTC	CASSLALAGETQYF
TRBV6-5	TRBJ2-3	few	-	TGTGCCAGCAGTTATGAGGGTACGCAGTATTTT	CASSYEGTQYF
TRBV5-8	TRBJ1-5	few	-	TGTGCCAGCAGCTTCGAGGGAGGGTACGTTCAGCCCCAGCATTTT	CASSFEGGYVQPQHF
TRBV6-5	TRBJ1-1	-	-	TGTGCCAGCAGGCGGCGGATGAACACTGAAGCTTTCTTT	CASRRRMNTEAFF
TRBV6-1	TRBJ1-1	-	-	TGTGCCAGCAGTGAAGAGGCGCCAGGGCGTACTGAAGCTTTCTTT	CASSEEAPGRTEAFF
TRBV10-3	TRBJ2-7	-	-	TGTGCCATCAGTGGACAGGACTCCTACGAGCAGTACTTC	CAISGQDSYEQYF